The T cell receptor (beta chain) under discussion was sequenced for a study of post-analysis software for immune sequencing data. Study-wide context: The patients showed relapsing-remitting, secondary progressive and progressive-relapsing multiple sclerosis courses. Overall study results and limits: Comparison of patients with controls showed 4 to 6 TRBV segments more frequent in patients, TRBV5-6, TRBV5-1 and TRBV20-1 among them.

The table lists this clonotype with a few counts. The antigen is undetermined. Unique-molecular-identifier-tagged TCR beta cDNA libraries were used. TCRdb re-derived calls from the PCR reads in MiXCR, one entry per CDR3 protein. The table has over 700,000 distinct CDR3 sequences, 25% to 30% seen once. The germline V gene encodes CDR1 DFQATT and CDR2 SNEGSKA (reference sequence). The CDR3 is made up of 15 amino acids. V lost 2 bases, J lost 2 bases, and 5 bases stayed unmatched. The chain carries TRBV20-1 and TRBJ2-1, with 8 bases that match TRBD2. The sequence was obtained from a girl between 5 and 17 years old with multiple sclerosis. What was sequenced was blood. The DNA of the CDR3 is TGCAGTGCTAGACAAACTAGCGGACCCTACAATGAGCAGTTCTTC. Residues: CSARQTSGPYNEQFF.